This paragraph reports one TCR beta chain. What this receptor recognizes is not known. Nothing much larger sits one base from this clone, and base qualities are not available. This record belongs to a study of CD4 T cell repertoires in COVID-19 (dated by TCRdb to about 2021). Background for the entire study: To analyze cross-reactivity, CFSE-low cells were expanded with IL-2 for approximately 10 days and then labeled again and restimulated with spike proteins from other coronaviruses. In three recovered individuals, the TCR Vbeta repertoire of SARS-CoV-2-reactive T cells was analyzed at the subset level. In COVID-19-recovered individuals, the study described naturally processed CD4+ T cell responses to SARS-CoV-2 spike and nucleoprotein and used TCR Vbeta sequencing to evaluate clonal composition. Study-wide conclusions, independent of this receptor: Consistent with cross-reactivity, between roughly 7 and 27% of SARS-CoV-2 clonotypes also showed up in secondary cultures stimulated with SARS-CoV and/or HKU1 spike. Several of the most expanded SARS-CoV-2-reactive clonotypes were found to be shared between two or all three memory subsets, suggesting intraclonal diversification.

CDR1 SNHLY and CDR2 FYNNEI are derived from the germline V gene. For this chain, trimming is 6 bases at the V end and 2 bases at the J end, and the number of junction bases without a gene match is 5. The CDR3, cysteine through phenylalanine, is 14 amino acids long. Of all the DNA, just the CDR3 is kept, 42 bases in frame from base 1. The method behind the library was the immunoSEQ multiplex PCR assay. On the authors' methods: Repertoire overlap between subsets was quantified using the Chao-Jaccard similarity index and counts of shared clonotypes. TCRdb limited this immuneACCESS table to in-frame rearrangements with V and J called. A share of clones is missing; checked studies link under half to unresolved V genes, and the rest is unexplained. V and J calls and clone size are copied from that table; D and trimming were computed from the DNA. In all, the sample holds 23,000 or so clones, and around nine tenths of those were seen once. Less than 0.7% of the sample is held by the ten biggest clonotypes.

Uncultured memory T cell samples were subjected to sequencing directly after ex vivo isolation. From peripheral blood mononuclear cells, the researchers isolated CD4+ total memory, central memory, effector memory and circulating T follicular helper cells. The sequencing here drew on central memory CD4+ T cells from blood, taken before the COVID-19 pandemic. The sample's cell subset or site label is to be understood as: CD4+ T central memory cells. The clonotype comes from a human donor who had COVID-19. Here the chain combines TRBV2 and TRBJ1-2, and TRBD1 aligns with 8 junction nucleotides. This receptor has the CDR3 CASSPGQGNYGYTF. The DNA sequence is given as TGTGCCAGCAGCCCCGGACAGGGCAACTATGGCTACACCTTC.